This T cell receptor (beta chain) comes out of a study of control samples from healthy donors and cancer patients. The repertoire was sequenced with immunoSEQ multiplex PCR; TCRdb's copy has only in-frame clones and lacks some. The sample includes some 90,000 clones, roughly 92% of them seen just once. This TCR came from a woman in her thirties in good health. The sample was blood.

The CDR3 loop is CASNGGITGELFF. The CDR3 coding sequence is TGTGCCAGTAACGGAGGGATCACCGGGGAGCTGTTTTTT. The chain is built from TRBV2 and TRBJ2-2; the D gene is possibly TRBD2 (6 bases). The CDR3 covers 13 residues. V was clipped by 9 bases and J by 4 bases, with 12 bases between them. Germline values: CDR1 SNHLY, CDR2 FYNNEI. Full variable domain (rest looked up from reference TRBV2 and TRBJ2-2): EPEVTQTPSHQVTQMGQEVILRCVPISNHLYFYWYRQILGQKVEFLVSFYNNEISEKSEIFDDQFSVERPDGSNFTLKIRSTKLEDSAMYFCASNGGITGELFFGEGSRLTVL.